This T cell receptor beta chain was captured by sequencing in a study of T cell changes during pregnancy in multiple sclerosis. V was clipped by 2 bases and J by 1 base; unmatched bases: 4. Germline V CDR1 and CDR2: SGHDT, YYEEEE. This CDR3 is built from 16 residues. Using immunoSEQ multiplex PCR, the repertoire was profiled, and TCRdb retains in-frame clones only, with some absent. The data hold 45,000 to 55,000 clones, with about 91% observed a single time. The sequencing here drew on peripheral blood, taken after pregnancy. The origin of this receptor is a female donor with multiple sclerosis, enrolled in a pregnancy study. The chain carries TRBV5-6 and TRBJ1-5; 9 nucleotides match TRBD1. The CDR3 coding sequence is TGTGCCAGCAGCTTTGGGACAGGGAGAAGCAATCAGCCCCAGCATTTT. Translation gives CASSFGTGRSNQPQHF.